This T cell receptor beta chain stems from a study of identifying expanded T cells in peripheral blood. Germline V gives CDR1 WNHNN, CDR2 SYGVQD (reference sequence). This CDR3 region has 15 residues. With 3 bases removed from V and 2 bases from J, the gap between germline ends came to 10 bases. TCRdb keeps only in-frame clones here, not all; method: immunoSEQ multiplex PCR. The table lists about 80,000 clones, around nine tenths of them singletons, with roughly 7% in the top ten. The sample comprised blood. This rearrangement joins TRBV10-1 to TRBJ2-2; D is ambiguous. The sequence was collected from a person aged 18 to 70 in good health. In DNA form, the CDR3 reads TGCGCCAGCAGTGATGAGGTTTCTAACACCGGGGAGCTGTTTTTT. It specifies CASSDEVSNTGELFF.